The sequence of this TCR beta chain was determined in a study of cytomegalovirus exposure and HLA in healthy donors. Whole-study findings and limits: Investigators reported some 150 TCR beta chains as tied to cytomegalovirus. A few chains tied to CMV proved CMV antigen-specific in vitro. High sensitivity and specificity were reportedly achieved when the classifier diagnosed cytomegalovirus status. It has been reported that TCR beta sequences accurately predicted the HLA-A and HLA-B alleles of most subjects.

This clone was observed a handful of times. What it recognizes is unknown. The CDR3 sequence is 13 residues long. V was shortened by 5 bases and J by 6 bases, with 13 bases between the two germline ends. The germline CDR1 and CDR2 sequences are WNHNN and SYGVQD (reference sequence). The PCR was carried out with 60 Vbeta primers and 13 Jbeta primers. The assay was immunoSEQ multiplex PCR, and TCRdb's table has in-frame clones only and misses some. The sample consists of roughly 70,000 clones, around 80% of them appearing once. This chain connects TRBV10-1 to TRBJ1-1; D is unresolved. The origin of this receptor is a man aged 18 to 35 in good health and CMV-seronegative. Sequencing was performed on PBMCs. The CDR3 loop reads CASSPLGRSEAFF. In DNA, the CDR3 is TGCGCCAGCAGTCCACTGGGGAGGTCTGAAGCTTTCTTT.